Listed here are 18 T cell receptor beta chains from one sample, sequenced in a study of T cell responses to AZD1222 COVID-19 vaccine. Clones were sequenced by immunoSEQ multiplex PCR, and TCRdb holds only the in-frame ones, with some missing. The table has about 130,000 clones, roughly 86% seen once. Sequences were derived from peripheral blood, sampled on day 0 of AZD1222 vaccination. These receptors were obtained from an adult in good health.

The CDR3: CASSIRQGRFYEQYF. CDR3 bases: TGTGCCAGTAGTATCAGACAGGGGAGATTCTACGAGCAGTACTTC. The chain combines TRBV19 with TRBJ2-7; 8 nucleotides align to TRBD1. The germline V gene has CDR1 LNHDA and CDR2 SQIVND (reference sequence). The length of the CDR3 is 15 residues. J was trimmed by 3 bases and V by 3 bases; bases with no gene match: 7.

The chain couples TRBV7-2 to TRBJ2-6; D uncertain. CDR1 SGHTA and CDR2 FQGNSA come from the germline V gene. The CDR3 sequence is 18 residues long. V was trimmed by 5 bases and J by 3 bases, leaving 20 bases between them. Here the CDR3 reads CASSLPPYLRRGANVLTF. DNA of the CDR3: TGTGCCAGCAGCCTCCCGCCGTATTTGAGGCGTGGGGCCAACGTCCTGACTTTC.

V is TRBV19 and J is TRBJ2-7; 14 bases fit TRBD2. The J segment lost 0 bases and the V segment lost 5 bases, leaving 12 bases of the junction unmatched. This CDR3 is 19 amino acids long. CDR1 is LNHDA, CDR2 SQIVND, per germline (reference sequence). The CDR3 sequence is CASSVRTSGGSRVSYEQYF. The CDR3 DNA reads as TGTGCCAGTAGTGTTAGGACTAGCGGGGGGAGCCGAGTCTCCTACGAGCAGTACTTC.

V gene TRBV24-1 combines with J gene TRBJ2-1; perhaps TRBD2 as D (6 bases). The length of the CDR3 is 16 residues. V was trimmed by 0 bases and J by 8 bases, leaving 16 bases between them. CDR1 and CDR2 from the germline V gene are KGHDR and SFDVKD. The CDR3: CATSDLAGSRGYEQFF. The CDR3, as DNA: TGTGCCACCAGTGATTTGGCGGGAAGCCGTGGCTATGAGCAGTTCTTC.

This chain connects TRBV18 to TRBJ2-7; D not resolved. This CDR3 spans 13 amino acids. Germline V CDR1 and CDR2: KGHSH, LQKENI. V lost 6 bases and J 0 bases, leaving 9 bases between the germline ends. CDR3 nucleotide sequence: TGTGCCAGCTCGACGGTGAACTCCTACGAGCAGTACTTC. The encoded protein is CASSTVNSYEQYF. Based on the CDR3 plus reference TRBV18 and TRBJ2-7, the full variable domain is NAGVMQNPRHLVRRRGQEARLRCSPMKGHSHVYWYRQLPEEGLKFMVYLQKENIIDESGMPKERFSAEFPKEGPSILRIQQVVRGDSAAYFCASSTVNSYEQYFGPGTRLTVT.

The rearrangement joins TRBV6-5 to TRBJ2-5, with D perhaps matching TRBD2 (6 bases). Germline CDR1 reads MNHEY; CDR2 reads SVGAGI. Trimming removed 6 bases at V and 10 bases at J, with 21 bases between. The CDR3 is 14 residues long. The CDR3 bases are TGTGCCAGCAGCCCCGGGACTGCCCACTATGGCCAGTACTTC. Protein: CASSPGTAHYGQYF.

This rearrangement joins TRBV9 to TRBJ1-4, with a weak D call TRBD1 (5 bases). The CDR3 loop spans 16 amino acids. Trimming cost V 4 bases and J 4 bases, with 17 bases left between them. Per germline, CDR1 SGDLS and CDR2 YYNGEE. The CDR3 region has the DNA TGTGCCAGCAGCCCCCCCGGGGGAGGGTTTAATGAAAAACTGTTTTTT. Amino acids: CASSPPGGGFNEKLFF.

V is TRBV2 and J is TRBJ1-1, with 7 positions matching TRBD1. Trimming at V came to 7 bases and at J to 4 bases, leaving 6 bases not matched to a gene. The CDR3 is 13 residues long. Germline values: CDR1 SNHLY, CDR2 FYNNEI. CDR3 residues: CASTRQGRTEAFF. The CDR3 DNA is TGTGCCAGCACCAGACAGGGACGCACTGAAGCTTTCTTT.

The J gene is TRBJ2-1, the V gene TRBV5-1, with D possibly being TRBD2 (8 bases). Germline CDR1 reads SGHRS; CDR2 reads YFSETQ. This CDR3 is 16 amino acids long. Between the trimmed V and J ends, which lost 1 base and 11 bases, there was a span of 22 bases. This chain's CDR3 is CASSLLVGRGRDQQFF. CDR3 coding DNA: TGCGCCAGCAGCTTGTTGGTCGGGAGGGGGCGAGATCAGCAGTTCTTC.

V is TRBV27 and J is TRBJ2-3; D is undetermined. V lost 2 bases to trimming and J lost 4 bases, with 10 bases between them. Germline V gene data show CDR1 as MNHEY and CDR2 as SMNVEV (reference sequence). The CDR3 runs 14 residues. CDR3 nucleotides: TGTGCCAGCAGTTTAAAGTTCTCGGCAGATACGCAGTATTTT. It specifies CASSLKFSADTQYF.

The genes are TRBV7-9 and TRBJ1-5; a weak D match, TRBD1 (5 bases). CDR1 SEHNR and CDR2 FQNEAQ come from the germline V gene (reference sequence). Trimming took 2 bases from V and 1 from J, leaving 6 bases between them. This CDR3 comprises 14 residues. This CDR3 is CASSLWDSNQPQHF. The DNA of the CDR3 is TGTGCCAGCAGCTTATGGGACAGCAATCAGCCCCAGCATTTT.

The gene calls are TRBV30 and TRBJ2-1, with a weak D call TRBD2 (6 bases). The V gene's germline CDR1 is GTSNPN and CDR2 SVGIG (reference sequence). CDR3 length equals 15 residues. The ends were cut back, 0 bases at V and 4 bases at J, with 13 bases in the middle. The CDR3 spells CAWSVGSGAYNEQFF. In DNA form, the CDR3 reads TGTGCCTGGAGTGTGGGTAGCGGAGCTTACAATGAGCAGTTCTTC.

The gene calls are TRBV21-1 and TRBJ2-4; the table calls TRBD1, which could not be checked here. TRBV21-1 is a known pseudogene. The length of the CDR3 is 15 residues. CDR3 nucleotides: TGTGCCAGCAGCAATCAGGACAGATTAGTGGACATTCAGTACTTC. It codes for CASSNQDRLVDIQYF.

Concerning this clone itself: Other DNA sequences from this sample encode an identical CDR3 as well. This sequence joins TRBV18 and TRBJ1-1, with D perhaps TRBD1 (5 bases). The CDR3 is 13 residues long. CDR1 and CDR2 (germline): KGHSH, LQKENI. V gave up 4 bases and J gave up 5 bases, with 11 bases separating them. CDR3 amino acids: CASSRGEGTEAFF. Here the CDR3 DNA reads TGTGCCAGCTCACGGGGGGAGGGAACTGAAGCTTTCTTT.

The J gene is TRBJ2-3, the V gene TRBV29-1; 8 positions match TRBD1. CDR3 length: 15 amino acids. Germline V gives CDR1 SQVTM, CDR2 ANQGSEA. J lost 4 bases, V lost 7 bases, and 13 bases had no gene match. CDR3 protein: CSAGQGSVGADTQYF. For the CDR3, the DNA is TGCAGCGCCGGACAGGGATCGGTTGGGGCAGATACGCAGTATTTT.

This clone was detected a few times. V is TRBV29-1 and J is TRBJ2-3; D unresolved. Germline V lookup: CDR1 SQVTM, CDR2 ANQGSEA. The CDR3 sequence is 11 residues long. The V end was cut by 7 bases, the J end by 3 bases, with 8 bases between. CDR3 in amino acids: CSGIKTDTQYF. In nucleotides, the CDR3 is TGCAGCGGAATCAAGACAGATACGCAGTATTTT.

This rearrangement joins TRBV7-9 to TRBJ2-1; 9 nucleotides agree with TRBD1. V was clipped by 2 bases and J by 9 bases; unmatched bases: 11. The CDR3 is 16 residues long. Germline loops: CDR1 SEHNR, CDR2 FQNEAQ (reference sequence). CDR3 nucleotides: TGTGCCAGCAGCTTATTGATAACAGGGGGCGCGGGTGAGCAGTTCTTC. The encoded protein is CASSLLITGGAGEQFF.

In DNA form, the CDR3 reads TGTGCCAGCAGTGACGGTGAATCTGAAGCTTTCTTT. It translates to CASSDGESEAFF. The rearrangement joins TRBV2 to TRBJ1-1; D not certain. V lost 3 bases, J lost 6 bases, and 8 bases lay in between. This CDR3 has 12 residues. Looked up from germline, CDR1 is SNHLY and CDR2 is FYNNEI.